The 16 T cell receptor beta chains in this list originate from one sample, sequenced in a study of long-term antiretroviral therapy in people with HIV. They ran version v3.0 of the immunoSEQ assay at survey level. Profiling relied on immunoSEQ multiplex PCR, and the TCRdb table lists in-frame clones only, not all of them. The sample consists of about 18,000 clones, 65% to 85% of them appearing once. Here the sequenced sample was unsorted PBMCs, taken 0.6 years after starting antiretroviral therapy. These TCRs come from a woman aged 18-29 years with HIV.

This CDR3 reads CASSDSGPSYNEQFF. CDR3 bases: TGTGCCAGCAGTGATTCGGGACCATCCTACAATGAGCAGTTCTTC. The rearrangement links TRBV6-1 to TRBJ2-1; D is tentatively TRBD1 or TRBD2 (5 bases each). V shed 3 bases and J shed 1 base, with 10 bases lying between them. The CDR3 sequence is 15 residues long. The germline CDR1 and CDR2 sequences are MNHNS and SASEGT.

This clone turned up a few times. This chain links TRBV7-9 with TRBJ1-1, with 9 bases aligning to TRBD1. The germline CDR1 and CDR2 sequences are SEHNR and FQNEAQ (reference sequence). The CDR3 length is 15 residues. J lost 5 bases, V lost 5 bases, and 9 bases had no gene match. The CDR3 nucleotides read TGTGCCAGCAGCCCTAGACAGGGGGAAGATACTGAAGCTTTCTTT. Its translation is CASSPRQGEDTEAFF.

The V and J genes are TRBV11-2 and TRBJ1-2, with D unresolved. Per germline, CDR1 SGHAT and CDR2 FQNNGV. This CDR3 has 15 amino acids. Trimming left V 1 base short and J 0 bases short, with 9 bases between. The CDR3 loop reads CASSLGTPTNYGYTF. The CDR3 DNA reads TGTGCCAGCAGCTTAGGCACACCGACTAACTATGGCTACACCTTC.

This chain connects TRBV6-1 to TRBJ1-2, with 8 bases that match TRBD1. Germline CDR1 and CDR2: MNHNS and SASEGT. The CDR3 is 13 amino acids. Trimming removed 4 bases from V and 8 bases from J; junction bases left unmatched: 6. The CDR3 DNA reads as TGTGCCAGCAGTGCGGACAGGGTAGGAGGCTACACCTTC. It translates to CASSADRVGGYTF.

In nucleotides, the CDR3 is TGCGCCAGCAGCTTGTTGGGGACGGACACTGAAGCTTTCTTT. It translates to CASSLLGTDTEAFF. The J gene is TRBJ1-1, the V gene TRBV5-1, with a tentative D call TRBD1 (5 bases). This CDR3 comprises 14 residues. Germline V gene lookup returns CDR1 SGHRS and CDR2 YFSETQ. With 1 base removed from V and 3 bases from J, the gap between germline ends came to 10 bases.

The V gene is TRBV28, the J gene TRBJ1-2; 7 bases agree with TRBD1. J was trimmed by 14 bases and V by 4 bases; bases with no gene match: 16. This CDR3 comprises 14 residues. Germline V gene data show CDR1 as MDHEN and CDR2 as SYDVKM. The CDR3 DNA is TGTGCCAGCAGTTCTCAACCGGGGGGACAGTCCCGGACCTTC. As protein: CASSSQPGGQSRTF.

The V call is TRBV11-2, the J call TRBJ1-5, with 8 nucleotides matching TRBD1. From germline, CDR1 is SGHAT and CDR2 FQNNGV. Trimming took 5 bases from V and 7 from J; bases not matched to a gene: 7. The CDR3 is 14 residues long. The CDR3 coding sequence is TGTGCCAGCAGCCTTGACAGGGGAAGACAGCCCCAGCATTTT. It specifies CASSLDRGRQPQHF. Filled out from reference TRBV11-2 and TRBJ1-5, the complete variable domain reads EAGVAQSPRYKIIEKRQSVAFWCNPISGHATLYWYQQILGQGPKLLIQFQNNGVVDDSQLPKDRFSAERLKGVDSTLKIQPAKLEDSAVYLCASSLDRGRQPQHFGDGTRLSIL.

Judged by abundance, this clone is large. The chain couples TRBV27 to TRBJ2-2; 8 bases match TRBD1. CDR3 length equals 16 residues. V shed 3 bases, J shed 7 bases, and the junction held 10 bases outside the gene matches. Germline lookup yields CDR1 MNHEY and CDR2 SMNVEV (reference sequence). Here the CDR3 DNA reads TGTGCCAGCAGTTTTGGACAGGGACTCTCCATCGGGGAGCTGTTTTTT. It codes for CASSFGQGLSIGELFF.

The rearrangement uses TRBV2 and TRBJ1-1; perhaps TRBD1 as D (5 bases). Trimming left V 6 bases short and J 0 bases short, with 14 bases between. Per germline, CDR1 SNHLY and CDR2 FYNNEI. CDR3 length: 15 amino acids. CDR3 nucleotides: TGTGCCAGCAGCCGGGACTGGGCCATGAACACTGAAGCTTTCTTT. Translation gives CASSRDWAMNTEAFF.

The J gene is TRBJ1-5, the V gene TRBV2; D gene ambiguous. The CDR3 totals 13 residues. Germline V gene sequence: CDR1 SNHLY, CDR2 FYNNEI. V lost 4 bases and J lost 5, with 9 bases in between. The CDR3 DNA reads TGTGCCAGCAGTGCGCAGCCATATCAGCCCCAGCATTTT. Residues: CASSAQPYQPQHF.

V usage is TRBV9 and J usage is TRBJ2-3; TRBD1 matches 8 bases. V trimming: 4 bases; J trimming: 3 bases; junction bases outside the gene matches: 10. From germline, CDR1 is SGDLS and CDR2 YYNGEE. This CDR3 is 16 amino acids long. The CDR3 DNA reads TGTGCCAGCAGCCATCCAGGGGGCGTGTGGACAGATACGCAGTATTTT. Encoded protein: CASSHPGGVWTDTQYF. Filled out from reference TRBV9 and TRBJ2-3, the complete variable domain reads DSGVTQTPKHLITATGQRVTLRCSPRSGDLSVYWYQQSLDQGLQFLIQYYNGEERAKGNILERFSAQQFPDLHSELNLSSLELGDSALYFCASSHPGGVWTDTQYFGPGTRLTVL.

Comments on this clone: A junction end diverges from the germline sequence, so it may reflect a read error. The chain has TRBV27 and TRBJ1-2; TRBD1 matches 10 bases. Germline lookup yields CDR1 MNHEY and CDR2 SMNVEV (reference sequence). The CDR3 sequence is 11 residues long. The CDR3 sequence is CASSSTGGADF. The CDR3 bases are TGTGCCAGCAGTTCGACAGGGGGCGCGGATTTC.

The genes are TRBV27 and TRBJ2-7, with a possible D match to TRBD2 (5 bases). Germline V gene lookup returns CDR1 MNHEY and CDR2 SMNVEV (reference sequence). The CDR3 loop spans 16 amino acids. With 4 bases removed from V and 4 bases from J, the gap between germline ends came to 20 bases. The CDR3 sequence is CASSSRPYSDSYEQYF. In DNA form, the CDR3 reads TGTGCCAGCAGTTCTCGACCCTACTCGGACTCTTACGAGCAGTACTTC.

The rearrangement joins TRBV19 to TRBJ1-1; 8 bases fit TRBD1. Germline CDR1 is LNHDA and CDR2 is SQIVND (reference sequence). This CDR3 is built from 14 residues. After removal of 4 bases from V and 5 bases from J, the junction contained 6 bases not matched to a gene. CDR3 sequence reads: CASSTQGAGTEAFF. CDR3 DNA sequence: TGTGCCAGTAGTACCCAGGGGGCAGGGACTGAAGCTTTCTTT.

This clone appeared a single time. V usage is TRBV5-4 and J usage is TRBJ1-1; D is unresolved. This CDR3 has 12 amino acids. Germline V gene data show CDR1 as SGHNT and CDR2 as YYREEE (reference sequence). V was clipped by 4 bases and J by 1 base, with 5 bases between them. DNA for the CDR3: TGTGCCAGCAGCGTCACGAACACTGAAGCTTTCTTT. It translates to CASSVTNTEAFF.

The gene calls are TRBV9 and TRBJ1-3, with a tentative D call TRBD1 (5 bases). Germline CDR1 is SGDLS and CDR2 is YYNGEE. CDR3 length equals 15 residues. Trimming cost V 8 bases and J 3 bases, with 18 bases left between them. The CDR3 coding sequence is TGTGCCAGTCGTCGGGGGGAGGGCTTTGGAAACACCATATATTTT. Translation gives CASRRGEGFGNTIYF.